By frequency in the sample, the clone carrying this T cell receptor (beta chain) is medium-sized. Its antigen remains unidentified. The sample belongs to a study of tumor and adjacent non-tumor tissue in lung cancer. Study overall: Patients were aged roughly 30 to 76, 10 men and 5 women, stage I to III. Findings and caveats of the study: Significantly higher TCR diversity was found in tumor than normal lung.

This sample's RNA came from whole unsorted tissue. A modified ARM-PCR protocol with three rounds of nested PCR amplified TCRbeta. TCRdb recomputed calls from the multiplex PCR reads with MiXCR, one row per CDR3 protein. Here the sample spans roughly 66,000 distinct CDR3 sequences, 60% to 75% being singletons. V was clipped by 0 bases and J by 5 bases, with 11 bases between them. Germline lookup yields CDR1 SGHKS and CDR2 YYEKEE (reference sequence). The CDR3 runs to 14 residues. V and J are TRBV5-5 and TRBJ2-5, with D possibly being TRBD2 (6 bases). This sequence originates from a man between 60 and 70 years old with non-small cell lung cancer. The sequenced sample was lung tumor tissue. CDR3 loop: CASSLVASEETQYF. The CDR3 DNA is TGTGCCAGCAGCTTGGTGGCTAGCGAGGAGACCCAGTACTTC.